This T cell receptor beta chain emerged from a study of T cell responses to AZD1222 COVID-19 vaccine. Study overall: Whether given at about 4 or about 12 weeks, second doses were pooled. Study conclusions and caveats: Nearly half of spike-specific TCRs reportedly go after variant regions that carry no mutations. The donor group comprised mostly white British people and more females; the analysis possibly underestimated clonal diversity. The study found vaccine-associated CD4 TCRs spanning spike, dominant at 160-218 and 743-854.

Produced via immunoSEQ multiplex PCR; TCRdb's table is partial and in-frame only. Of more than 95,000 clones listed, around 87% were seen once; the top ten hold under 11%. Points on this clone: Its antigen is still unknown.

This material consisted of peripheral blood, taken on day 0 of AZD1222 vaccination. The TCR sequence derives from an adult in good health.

The CDR3 nucleotides are TGTGCCAGCAGTTTGGGACTAAACACTGAAGCTTTCTTT. Its translation: CASSLGLNTEAFF. The chain couples TRBV12-3 or TRBV12-4 to TRBJ1-1; TRBD1 is a possible D gene (5 bases). There are 13 residues in the CDR3. With 3 bases removed from V and 2 bases from J, the gap between germline ends came to 7 bases.